This TCR beta chain is drawn from a study of cytomegalovirus exposure and HLA in healthy donors. Study-wide context: A prior study identified 117 million unique TCR beta sequences from roughly 180 million T cells. Study-wide findings and caveats: Cytomegalovirus association was listed for approximately 160 TCR beta chains.

CDR3 size: 15 residues. Germline CDR1 reads MGHRA; CDR2 reads YSYEKL. Losses at the gene ends were 5 bases for V and 7 bases for J; bases not matched to a gene: 5. Both 60 Vbeta primers and 13 Jbeta primers went into the PCR. Repertoires were generated with immunoSEQ multiplex PCR, while TCRdb's copy carries only in-frame clones and drops some. Here the sample spans 200,000 to 250,000 clones, 65% to 90% being singletons. For this clone: Its specificity is unknown.

This clonotype originated in a girl between 5 and 17 years old in good health and CMV-seronegative. The chain couples TRBV4-1 to TRBJ2-1; 13 nucleotides agree with TRBD2. Specimen: PBMCs. CDR3 residues: CASSDWTSGGNEQFF. CDR3 DNA: TGCGCCAGCAGCGATTGGACTAGCGGGGGTAATGAGCAGTTCTTC.